The source of this T cell receptor beta chain is a study of OX40 agonist ivuxolimab in advanced cancers. Study details: About 42% of patients had received prior checkpoint inhibitor therapy.

CDR1 is SQVTM, CDR2 ANQGSEA, per germline. Trimming stripped 8 bases from V and 4 bases from J, with 10 bases between. This CDR3 has 11 residues. Using immunoSEQ multiplex PCR, the repertoire was profiled, and TCRdb retains in-frame clones only, with some absent. The sample lists 73,000 or so clones, about 86% occurring once. This material consisted of CD4+ or CD8+ T cells sorted from blood, taken in a trial of the OX40 agonist ivuxolimab. This TCR derives from an adult with an advanced solid tumor such as melanoma, head and neck, liver or kidney cancer. The genes are TRBV29-1 and TRBJ2-3; the D is unclear. The CDR3 reads CSSSGPDTQYF. CDR3 DNA: TGCAGCTCCTCGGGCCCAGATACGCAGTATTTT.